Given below is one T cell receptor (beta chain) in context. CDR1 and CDR2 (germline): LNHNV, YYDKDF (reference sequence). This CDR3 is 16 amino acids long. The V gene lost 4 bases and the J gene lost 6 bases, with 22 bases spanning the gap. These data come from a study of blood T cell repertoires in COVID-19. Study-level information: Both acute and convalescent COVID-19 samples were obtained from the United States, Italy and Spain. T cells, B-cell-depleted T cells, or PBMCs supplied cDNA or gDNA.

Assay used: immunoSEQ multiplex PCR; TCRdb lists only in-frame clones, some missing. This sample carries over 80,000 clones, about four fifths of them seen once, and the ten largest clones take about a sixth. The V call is TRBV15, the J call TRBJ2-7; a possible D gene is TRBD1 (6 bases). The sequenced sample was peripheral blood. This clonotype was obtained from a woman older than 75 with active or convalescent COVID-19. The chain's CDR3 is CATSTFLITGLPEQYF. The CDR3 DNA reads TGTGCCACCAGCACGTTCCTAATTACAGGGCTACCCGAGCAGTACTTC.